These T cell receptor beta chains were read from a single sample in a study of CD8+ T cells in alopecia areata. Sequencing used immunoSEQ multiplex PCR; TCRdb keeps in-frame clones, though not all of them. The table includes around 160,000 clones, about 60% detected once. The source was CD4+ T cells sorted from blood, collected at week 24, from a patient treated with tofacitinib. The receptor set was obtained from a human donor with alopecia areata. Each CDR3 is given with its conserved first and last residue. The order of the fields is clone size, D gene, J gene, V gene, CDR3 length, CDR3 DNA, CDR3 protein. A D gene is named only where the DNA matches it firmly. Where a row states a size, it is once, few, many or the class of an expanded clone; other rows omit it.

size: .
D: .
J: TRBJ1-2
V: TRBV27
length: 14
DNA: TGTGCCAGCAGGGGAGTCTCAGCTAACTATGGCTACACCTTC
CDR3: CASRGVSANYGYTF

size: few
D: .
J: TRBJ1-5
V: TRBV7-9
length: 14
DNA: TGTGCCAGCAGCAAAGACAGCAGCAATCAGCCCCAGCATTTT
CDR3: CASSKDSSNQPQHF

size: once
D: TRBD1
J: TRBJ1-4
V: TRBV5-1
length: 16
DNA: TGCGCCAGCAGCGTAGGACAGGGCGTGGGAAATGAAAAACTGTTTTTT
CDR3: CASSVGQGVGNEKLFF

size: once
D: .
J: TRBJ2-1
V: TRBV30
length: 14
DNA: TGTGGCGCGAAGGGCACCATCGATTACAATGAGCAGTTCTTC
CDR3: CGAKGTIDYNEQFF

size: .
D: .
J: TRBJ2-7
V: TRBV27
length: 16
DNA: TGTGCCAGCAGTTTATCGCCGGGACTGCTCTCCTACGAGCAGTACTTC
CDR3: CASSLSPGLLSYEQYF

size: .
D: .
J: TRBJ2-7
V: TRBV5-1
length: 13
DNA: TGCGCCAGCAGCGACGGGGGACTCTACGAGCAGTACTTC
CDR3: CASSDGGLYEQYF

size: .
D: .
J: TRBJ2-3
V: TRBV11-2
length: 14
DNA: TGTGCCAGCAGCTTAGATGGTGGGGGAGATACGCAGTATTTT
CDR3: CASSLDGGGDTQYF

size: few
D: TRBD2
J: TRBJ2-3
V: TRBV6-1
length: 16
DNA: TGTGCCAGCAGTGATACTAGCGGAACCCCCACAGATACGCAGTATTTT
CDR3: CASSDTSGTPTDTQYF

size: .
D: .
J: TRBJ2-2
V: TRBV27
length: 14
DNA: TGTGCCAGCAGAGACCGGGCCCTCGACCGGGAGCTGTTTTTT
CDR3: CASRDRALDRELFF

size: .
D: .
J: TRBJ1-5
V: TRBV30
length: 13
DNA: TGTGCCTGGAGAGGAGGGGTGAATCAGCCCCAGCATTTT
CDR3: CAWRGGVNQPQHF

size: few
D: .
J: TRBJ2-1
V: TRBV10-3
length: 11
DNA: TGTGCCATCAGTGAGTCGCGGCAGCAGTTCTTC
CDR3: CAISESRQQFF

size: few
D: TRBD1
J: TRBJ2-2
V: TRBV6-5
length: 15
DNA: TGTGCCATCAGTGGGACAGGGAGGGACACCGGGGAGCTGTTTTTT
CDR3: CAISGTGRDTGELFF

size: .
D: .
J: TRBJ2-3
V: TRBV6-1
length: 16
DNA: TGTGCCAGCAGTGAAGGTGGCAGTTGGGGTACAGATACGCAGTATTTT
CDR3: CASSEGGSWGTDTQYF

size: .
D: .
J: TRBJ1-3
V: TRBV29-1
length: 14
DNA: TGCAGCGTTTCCATAGGGGGATTGGGAAACACCATATATTTT
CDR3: CSVSIGGLGNTIYF

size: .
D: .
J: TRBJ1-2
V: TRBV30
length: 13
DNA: TGTGCCTGGAGTAGGGACTCAAACTATGGCTACACCTTC
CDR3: CAWSRDSNYGYTF

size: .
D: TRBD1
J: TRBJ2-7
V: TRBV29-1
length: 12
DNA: TGCAGCGTTGCTCAGACAGGGGGTTGGAAGTACTTC
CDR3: CSVAQTGGWKYF